These 20 T cell receptor beta chains originate from one sample sequenced in a study of blood T cell repertoires in COVID-19. Libraries were prepared by immunoSEQ multiplex PCR; TCRdb keeps only in-frame clonotypes and omits some of them. This sample yields some 210,000 clones, of which about four fifths are seen a single time; approximately 8% belongs to the top ten. The sample taken for sequencing was peripheral blood. The receptors were sampled from a woman aged 50 to 60 with active or convalescent COVID-19.

This clone turned up a few times. This chain's CDR3 is CSVESWVRGASGYTF. As DNA, the CDR3 is TGCAGCGTTGAGAGTTGGGTACGGGGGGCAAGTGGCTACACCTTC. The chain has TRBV29-1 and TRBJ1-2; possibly TRBD1 for D (6 bases). The CDR3 totals 15 residues. Germline CDR1 reads SQVTM; CDR2 reads ANQGSEA. Trimming pared 3 bases from V and 7 bases from J, leaving 21 bases between.

The rearrangement uses TRBV6-5 and TRBJ1-5, with D uncertain. The germline V gene has CDR1 MNHEY and CDR2 SVGAGI. The CDR3 has 13 residues. Deletions cut 6 bases from V and 0 bases from J, with 6 bases between. DNA of the CDR3: TGTGCCAGCAGGCGCGCTAGCAATCAGCCCCAGCATTTT. Its translation: CASRRASNQPQHF.

The chain uses TRBV10-1 and TRBJ1-1; no clear D gene. Trimming left V 6 bases short and J 6 bases short, with 5 bases between. Germline CDR1 and CDR2: WNHNN and SYGVQD (reference sequence). The CDR3 runs to 10 residues. The CDR3 reads CASSSPEAFF. CDR3 coding DNA: TGCGCCAGCAGCAGTCCTGAAGCTTTCTTT.

The chain recombines TRBV11-3 with TRBJ2-2; a weak D match, TRBD1 (5 bases). Germline V gene lookup returns CDR1 SGHNT and CDR2 YENEEA. Trimming stripped 4 bases from V and 6 bases from J, with 12 bases between. The CDR3 is 14 amino acids. In DNA, the CDR3 is TGTGCCAGCAGCTCCAGGGATGGGGCCGGGGAGCTGTTTTTT. Translated, it gives CASSSRDGAGELFF. Full variable domain (remainder filled in from reference TRBV11-3 and TRBJ2-2): EAGVVQSPRYKIIEKKQPVAFWCNPISGHNTLYWYLQNLGQGPELLIRYENEEAVDDSQLPKDRFSAERLKGVDSTLKIQPAELGDSAVYLCASSSRDGAGELFFGEGSRLTVL.

J is TRBJ1-2 and V is TRBV6-5; 9 bases are shared with TRBD1. The CDR3 spans 14 residues. The V segment lost 7 bases and the J segment 4 bases; nucleotides outside the gene matches: 7. The germline V gene has CDR1 MNHEY and CDR2 SVGAGI. CDR3 in DNA: TGTGCCAGCAAAACAGGGGGCAAGGCCTATGGCTACACCTTC. Translating gives CASKTGGKAYGYTF.

The chain combines TRBV6-5 with TRBJ1-2; TRBD1 aligns across 9 bases. Germline-derived CDR1 and CDR2 are MNHEY and SVGAGI. The V segment lost 6 bases and the J segment 8 bases; nucleotides outside the gene matches: 1. The CDR3 loop spans 11 amino acids. In DNA form, the CDR3 reads TGTGCCAGCAGGGGGACAGGGGGCTACACCTTC. Translating gives CASRGTGGYTF.

V is TRBV5-4 and J is TRBJ2-3; TRBD1 is a possible D gene (5 bases). Germline V gene sequence: CDR1 SGHNT, CDR2 YYREEE (reference sequence). The CDR3 length is 15 residues. V dropped 0 bases and J dropped 5 bases, with 13 bases sitting between them. CDR3 loop: CASSLANRPGDTQYF. CDR3 sequence (DNA): TGTGCCAGCAGCTTGGCGAACAGGCCGGGAGATACGCAGTATTTT.

V gene TRBV27 combines with J gene TRBJ1-3; 8 bases agree with TRBD1. The J segment lost 0 bases and the V segment lost 6 bases, leaving 7 bases of the junction unmatched. The CDR3 runs to 16 residues. Germline V gene lookup returns CDR1 MNHEY and CDR2 SMNVEV (reference sequence). The CDR3 loop reads CASRIGQGLSGNTIYF. CDR3 DNA sequence: TGTGCCAGCAGGATCGGACAGGGCCTCTCTGGAAACACCATATATTTT.

This clone showed up just a few times. The chain is built from TRBV6-2 or TRBV6-3 and TRBJ1-3; D is possibly TRBD1 (5 bases). With 4 bases removed from V and 3 bases from J, the gap between germline ends came to 13 bases. Looked up from germline, CDR1 is MNHEY and CDR2 is SVGEGT. This CDR3 contains 15 residues. CDR3 bases: TGTGCCAGCAGTTTCCTCGGGGGAATTGGAAACACCATATATTTT. Translated: CASSFLGGIGNTIYF.

The chain combines TRBV6-5 with TRBJ2-7; D is perhaps TRBD2 (7 bases). Trimming cost V 11 bases and J 2 bases, with 19 bases left between them. CDR1 and CDR2 from the germline V gene are MNHEY and SVGAGI. CDR3 length: 14 residues. DNA for the CDR3: TGTGCCGGCGGGGGCCATCATTCGACCTACGAGCAGTACTTC. This codes for CAGGGHHSTYEQYF.

J is TRBJ2-2 and V is TRBV28; 8 bases map to TRBD1. The V gene's germline CDR1 is MDHEN and CDR2 SYDVKM. V trimming: 6 bases; J trimming: 0 bases; junction bases outside the gene matches: 9. The CDR3 has 17 amino acids. The DNA of the CDR3 is TGTGCCAGCAGCAACGGACAGGGAGAGGCGAACACCGGGGAGCTGTTTTTT. Protein sequence: CASSNGQGEANTGELFF.

This rearrangement joins TRBV18 to TRBJ1-5, with TRBD1 matching 8 bases. The germline V gene encodes CDR1 KGHSH and CDR2 LQKENI. Unmatched junction bases numbered 9, after V lost 6 bases and J lost 5 bases. This CDR3 comprises 15 residues. The CDR3 bases are TGTGCCAGCTCGCAACTCCAGGGGGCATATCAGCCCCAGCATTTT. Translating it yields CASSQLQGAYQPQHF.

A single count supports this clone. The CDR3 spells CASSYMGRSNTEAFF. CDR3 bases: TGTGCCAGCAGTTATATGGGCAGGTCGAACACTGAAGCTTTCTTT. The rearrangement joins TRBV6-5 to TRBJ1-1; no definite D call. Germline-derived CDR1 and CDR2 are MNHEY and SVGAGI. The length of the CDR3 is 15 residues. V lost 3 bases, J lost 1 base, and 12 bases lay in between.

This chain links TRBV7-7 with TRBJ2-3; TRBD2 aligns across 12 bases. Germline-derived CDR1 and CDR2 are SSHAT and FNYEAQ (reference sequence). This CDR3 comprises 15 residues. The trim removed 5 bases at V and 4 bases at J, leaving 4 bases unmatched. The CDR3, as DNA: TGTGCCAGCAGCGCTAGCGGGGGGGCGGCAGATACGCAGTATTTT. It specifies CASSASGGAADTQYF.

The chain combines TRBV11-2 with TRBJ2-1, with 7 bases that match TRBD2. V was pared by 5 bases and J by 6 bases, with 16 bases of the junction left unmatched. The CDR3 is 17 amino acids. Germline assignment: CDR1 SGHAT and CDR2 FQNNGV. CDR3 loop: CASSPRAGVGGINEQFF. For the CDR3, the DNA is TGTGCCAGCAGCCCGCGCGCGGGAGTGGGAGGAATCAATGAGCAGTTCTTC.

In this sample, this clone turned up a few times. This sequence joins TRBV19 and TRBJ1-1, with a tentative D call TRBD1 (6 bases). The CDR3 spans 14 residues. Trimming took 5 bases from V and 4 from J, leaving 14 bases between them. The germline V gene has CDR1 LNHDA and CDR2 SQIVND (reference sequence). The CDR3 DNA reads as TGTGCCAGTAGTCTACACAGGGTTGGCACTGAAGCTTTCTTT. Protein: CASSLHRVGTEAFF.

The V call is TRBV25-1, the J call TRBJ1-2; D not resolved. Trimming took 2 bases from V and 2 from J, leaving 12 bases between them. CDR3 size: 15 residues. In germline, CDR1 is MGHDK, CDR2 SYGVNS. CDR3 region: CASSEAGGGNYGYTF. CDR3 bases: TGTGCCAGCAGTGAAGCCGGCGGAGGCAACTATGGCTACACCTTC.

This clone is a singleton in its sample. The V call is TRBV5-1, the J call TRBJ1-1; D gene uncertain. The germline V gene has CDR1 SGHRS and CDR2 YFSETQ. V lost 3 bases to trimming and J lost 5 bases, with 14 bases between them. This CDR3 contains 14 residues. The CDR3 is CASSSGGPRTEAFF. The CDR3 nucleotides read TGCGCCAGCAGCTCAGGAGGACCGAGAACTGAAGCTTTCTTT.

The gene calls are TRBV14 and TRBJ1-3; D is unresolved. Trimming removed 0 bases at V and 11 bases at J, with 11 bases between. The CDR3 is made up of 13 amino acids. CDR1 is SGHDN, CDR2 FVKESK, per germline. The DNA for the CDR3 is TGTGCCAGCAGCCAAGACGAGGGTACCTCCATATATTTT. It codes for CASSQDEGTSIYF.

The chain links TRBV7-9 to TRBJ2-7, with 11 bases fitting TRBD2. V was pared by 4 bases and J by 3 bases, with 5 bases of the junction left unmatched. Looked up from germline, CDR1 is SEHNR and CDR2 is FQNEAQ (reference sequence). This CDR3 is built from 15 residues. The CDR3 protein is CASSYRGLADYEQYF. The CDR3 DNA is TGTGCCAGCAGCTACCGGGGACTAGCGGACTACGAGCAGTACTTC.